This record concerns one TCR beta chain sequence. The antigen remains unidentified. Sorting of CD4+ naive, central memory, regulatory and stem cell-like memory cells was performed via CD45RO/CCR7/CD25/CD127/CD95/CD27. This specimen belongs to a study of beta chain features in type 1 diabetes. Study-wide background: All of the samples together had 85 million to 130 million sorted cells examined. The study, taken as a whole, reports: Still unanswered here is whether HLA type influences TCRB rearrangement. All four CD4+ subsets from Type 1 diabetes patients carried moderately but significantly shorter TCRB CDR3s.

Expressed TCRB transcripts were sequenced, since all the RNA that had been isolated was reverse transcribed. The table came from immunoSEQ multiplex PCR; TCRdb's copy has only in-frame clones and leaves some out. The table has about 900,000 clones, about a sixth seen once; the top ten hold 0.02% to 0.025%. The specimen sequenced was naive CD4+ T cells from blood. This clonotype was obtained from a woman aged 18-30 years in good health.

The CDR3 nucleotides are TGTGCCAGCAGCTTAAGTGGTCAAGAGACCCAGTACTTC. Protein sequence: CASSLSGQETQYF. The J gene is TRBJ2-5, the V gene TRBV11-2; D unclear. Between the trimmed V and J ends, which lost 2 bases and 2 bases, there was a span of 6 bases. The CDR3 runs 13 residues. The germline CDR1 and CDR2 sequences are SGHAT and FQNNGV.